This TCR beta chain derives from a study of cytomegalovirus exposure and HLA in healthy donors. The primer mix had 60 Vbeta and 13 Jbeta primers. Produced via immunoSEQ multiplex PCR; TCRdb's table is partial and in-frame only. The sample has some 210,000 clones, around 73% seen once. Germline V CDR1 and CDR2: MGHRA, YSYEKL. Unmatched junction bases numbered 6, after V lost 1 base and J lost 2 bases. CDR3 length equals 16 residues. Overall study results and limits: In an earlier analysis, productive rearrangement rates for most beta V segments clustered near 87% or 30%. Sequencing artifact likely explains a cluster of highly shared sequence variants. Presence/absence analyses assumed roughly uniform sequencing depth across donors.

Details on this clone: Its target is not known.

This TCR was recovered from a woman younger than 45 in good health and CMV-seropositive. Sequencing was carried out using PBMCs. The chain carries TRBV4-1 and TRBJ1-1; 8 bases agree with TRBD1. The CDR3 region is CASSQVMTGANTEAFF. CDR3 DNA: TGCGCCAGCAGCCAAGTTATGACAGGGGCAAACACTGAAGCTTTCTTT.